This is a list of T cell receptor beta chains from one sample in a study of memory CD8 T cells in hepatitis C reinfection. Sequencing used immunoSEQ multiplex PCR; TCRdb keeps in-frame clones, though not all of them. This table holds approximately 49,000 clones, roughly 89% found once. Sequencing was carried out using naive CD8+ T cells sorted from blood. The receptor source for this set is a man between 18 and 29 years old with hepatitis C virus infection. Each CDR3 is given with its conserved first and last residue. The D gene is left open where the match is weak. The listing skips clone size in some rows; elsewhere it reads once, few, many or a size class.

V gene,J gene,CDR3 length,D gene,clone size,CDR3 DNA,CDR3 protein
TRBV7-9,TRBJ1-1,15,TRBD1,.,TGTGCCAGCAGCGGAGGACAGGGGGCGAACACTGAAGCTTTCTTT,CASSGGQGANTEAFF
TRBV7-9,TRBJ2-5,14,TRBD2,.,TGTGCCAGCAGCTTAGGAGCTAGCGGAGAGACCCAGTACTTC,CASSLGASGETQYF
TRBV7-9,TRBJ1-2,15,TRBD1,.,TGTGCCAGCAGCCCTAGGGGGACAGGGGCTTATGGCTACACCTTC,CASSPRGTGAYGYTF
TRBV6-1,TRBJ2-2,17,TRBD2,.,TGTGCCAGCAGTGTGGCTAGCGGGGGGGCGAACACCGGGGAGCTGTTTTTT,CASSVASGGANTGELFF
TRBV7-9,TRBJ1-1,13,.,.,TGTGCCAGCAGCCCACCAACGGACACTGAAGCTTTCTTT,CASSPPTDTEAFF
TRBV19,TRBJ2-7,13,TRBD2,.,TGTGCCAGTAGTAATACGGGAGGAGGAGAGCAGTACTTC,CASSNTGGGEQYF
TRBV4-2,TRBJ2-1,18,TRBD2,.,TGTGCCAGCAGCCAACCACTATCTAGCGGGAGAGGGGAAGATGAGCAGTTCTTC,CASSQPLSSGRGEDEQFF
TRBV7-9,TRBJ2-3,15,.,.,TGTGCCAGCAGCTTAGTTACAGCGGACACAGATACGCAGTATTTT,CASSLVTADTDTQYF
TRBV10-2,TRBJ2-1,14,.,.,TGCGCCAGCAGTGAGCTCGGTTCCGGTAATGAGCAGTTCTTC,CASSELGSGNEQFF
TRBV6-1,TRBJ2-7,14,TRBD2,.,TGTGCCAGCAGCCCTAAGGGGAGGGCTTACGAGCAGTACTTC,CASSPKGRAYEQYF
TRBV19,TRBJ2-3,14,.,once,TGTGCCAGTAGTATAGGGGGCAGCACAGATACGCAGTATTTT,CASSIGGSTDTQYF
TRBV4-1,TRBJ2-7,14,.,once,TGCGCCAGCAGCCAAGAGGCCACAGCCTACGAGCAGTACTTC,CASSQEATAYEQYF
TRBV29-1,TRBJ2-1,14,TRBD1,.,TGCAGCGTTGTACCGGGACAGGGTTACAATGAGCAGTTCTTC,CSVVPGQGYNEQFF
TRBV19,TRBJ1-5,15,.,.,TGTGCCAGTAGTATCCTAGGGGAAGGTGATCAGCCCCAGCATTTT,CASSILGEGDQPQHF
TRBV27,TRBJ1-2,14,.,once,TGTGCCAGCAGTTTATGGGGCGGCCTTGAAGGCTACACCTTC,CASSLWGGLEGYTF
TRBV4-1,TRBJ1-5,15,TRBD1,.,TGCGCCAGCAGCCTAACGGGACAGGGAGTAGAGCCCCAGCATTTT,CASSLTGQGVEPQHF
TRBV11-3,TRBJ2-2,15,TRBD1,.,TGTGCCAGCAGCCCCGGGACAGTGAACACCGGGGAGCTGTTTTTT,CASSPGTVNTGELFF
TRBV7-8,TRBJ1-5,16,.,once,TGTGCCAGCGCCCGCGAGGGGGGGTCGAGCAATCAGCCCCAGCATTTT,CASAREGGSSNQPQHF
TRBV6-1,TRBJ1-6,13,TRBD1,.,TGTGCCAGCAGAGGGACAGGGGATTCACCCCTCCACTTT,CASRGTGDSPLHF
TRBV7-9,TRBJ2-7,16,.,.,TGTGCCAGCAGCCCGACCGGCGGGGGCTCTATCTACGAGCAGTACTTC,CASSPTGGGSIYEQYF
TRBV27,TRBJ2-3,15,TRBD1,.,TGTGCCAGCAGTTTAATCCAGGGGGCAACAGATACGCAGTATTTT,CASSLIQGATDTQYF
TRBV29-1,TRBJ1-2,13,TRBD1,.,TGCAGCGCCCAAGGGACAGGGTTCCATGGCTACACCTTC,CSAQGTGFHGYTF